The rows below give T cell receptor beta chains drawn from one sample of a study of human thymus T cells. Produced via immunoSEQ multiplex PCR; TCRdb's table is partial and in-frame only. The top ten clones hold roughly 0.16% of a sample with 45,000 to 50,000 clones, 95% of them seen once. Specimen: blood. The receptors were gathered from a girl less than two years old with a congenital heart defect but otherwise immunologically healthy. CDR3s include the opening cysteine and the closing phenylalanine or tryptophan. The D gene is left open where the match is weak. Size values are once, few and many counts, or a class for expanded clones, and some rows have none.

D gene,clone size,V gene,J gene,CDR3 DNA,CDR3 protein
TRBD1,-,TRBV9,TRBJ1-3,TGTGCCAGCAGCGTAGAGGGACAGTACCCAGTCTCTGGAAACACCATATATTTT,CASSVEGQYPVSGNTIYF
-,-,TRBV28,TRBJ1-2,TGTGCCAGCAGTTTAGGACGGACAGCTAACTATGGCTACACCTTC,CASSLGRTANYGYTF
TRBD1,-,TRBV7-2,TRBJ2-7,TGTGCCAGCAGCTTGAACAGGGGCGAGCAGTACTTC,CASSLNRGEQYF
-,-,TRBV10-2,TRBJ2-7,TGCGCCAGTACAGGGAGGAGCTCCTACGAGCAGTACTTC,CASTGRSSYEQYF
-,once,TRBV28,TRBJ2-2,TGTGCCAGCAGTTTTAACCCCATTGTCGGGAGATCCGGGGAGCTGTTTTTT,CASSFNPIVGRSGELFF
-,-,TRBV19,TRBJ2-5,TGTGCCAGTAGTTCTAGGGGGAAAGAGACCCAGTACTTC,CASSSRGKETQYF
-,-,TRBV9,TRBJ2-1,TGTGCCAGCAGCCCTGCGCCTCGAAGGTACTACAATGAGCAGTTCTTC,CASSPAPRRYYNEQFF
TRBD2,-,TRBV9,TRBJ2-7,TGTGCCAGCAGCGGGGGACTAGCTGGCTACGAGCAGTACTTC,CASSGGLAGYEQYF
-,once,TRBV27,TRBJ1-2,TGTGCCAGCAGTTTGTGGGGGAAAAACTATGGCTACATCTTC,CASSLWGKNYGYIF
-,-,TRBV5-6,TRBJ2-1,TGTGCCAGCAGCTCACCATTCCAGGACCATGAGCAGTTCTTC,CASSSPFQDHEQFF
TRBD2,-,TRBV5-1,TRBJ2-3,TGCGCCAGCAGCTTGGGCCGAACTAGCGGGAGAAGAGATACGCAGTATTTT,CASSLGRTSGRRDTQYF
-,-,TRBV27,TRBJ2-1,TGTGCCAGCGGAGTAAGGAGGGATGGGGCCAATGAGCAGTTCTTC,CASGVRRDGANEQFF
-,-,TRBV5-5,TRBJ1-1,TGTGCCAGCAGCTTGGACGCACGGGGGACTGAAGCTTTCTTT,CASSLDARGTEAFF
-,-,TRBV6-1,TRBJ1-1,TGTGCCAGCAGTGAATTCCGCAACACTGAAGCTTTCTTT,CASSEFRNTEAFF
-,-,TRBV28,TRBJ1-5,TGTGCCAGCAGTTTATATGGGGGCGGGGGTAGCAATCAGCCCCAGCATTTT,CASSLYGGGGSNQPQHF
-,-,TRBV7-2,TRBJ2-7,TGTGCCAGCAGCTTAATTTCGAGCTCCTACGAGCAGTACTTC,CASSLISSSYEQYF
-,-,TRBV19,TRBJ1-2,TGTGCCAGTAGTATAGGCAGGCTCAACTATGGCTACACCTTC,CASSIGRLNYGYTF
TRBD1,-,TRBV7-9,TRBJ1-3,TGTGCCAGCAGCTCAGGGACAGCGACCTCTGGAAACACCATATATTTT,CASSSGTATSGNTIYF
-,-,TRBV4-3,TRBJ2-2,TGCGCCAGCAGCCCCTCAGGGCGGAACACCGGGGAGCTGTTTTTT,CASSPSGRNTGELFF
-,-,TRBV4-2,TRBJ1-2,TGTGCCAGCAGCCAAGTCGGGGGAGAGGGCTACACCTTC,CASSQVGGEGYTF
TRBD1,-,TRBV4-1,TRBJ1-1,TGCGCCAGCAGAATGGGTTTGGGACAGGGCCTGAACACTGAAGCTTTCTTT,CASRMGLGQGLNTEAFF
-,-,TRBV27,TRBJ2-1,TGTGCCAGCAGTAGGTCCTACAATGAGCAGTTCTTC,CASSRSYNEQFF
-,-,TRBV11-2,TRBJ1-2,TGTGCCAGCAGCGAAGCCCGCGCCACCCCGATCTATGGCTACACCTTC,CASSEARATPIYGYTF
-,once,TRBV5-4,TRBJ2-2,TGTGCCAGCAAGGGGAGGATCGACACCGGGGAGCTGTTTTTT,CASKGRIDTGELFF
-,-,TRBV7-8,TRBJ1-1,TGTGCCAGCAGCTTCCAACTAGGTGGGGACACTGAAGCTTTCTTT,CASSFQLGGDTEAFF
-,-,TRBV6-6,TRBJ2-7,TGTGCCAGCAGTAAACTCGGGCCAAACCGGGGCGAGCAGTACTTC,CASSKLGPNRGEQYF
-,-,TRBV7-8,TRBJ2-1,TGTGCCAGCAGCTTACGGCGGGACCCCAGGGATGAGCAGTTCTTC,CASSLRRDPRDEQFF
-,-,TRBV4-1,TRBJ2-4,TGCGCCAGCAGCCAAGAGATTCAGGGGGCCAAAAACATTCAGTACTTC,CASSQEIQGAKNIQYF
-,-,TRBV5-6,TRBJ2-1,TGTGCCAGCAGCTTGAGGGGTTATTCCACCAATGAGCAGTTCTTC,CASSLRGYSTNEQFF
-,-,TRBV30,TRBJ1-4,TGTGCCTGGAACACGTTCGGATGGAATAATGAAAAACTGTTTTTT,CAWNTFGWNNEKLFF
-,once,TRBV5-8,TRBJ1-5,TGTGCCAGCAGCGCCTTTAGGGTACGGCCGGGTCAGCCCCAGCATTTT,CASSAFRVRPGQPQHF
-,-,TRBV18,TRBJ2-1,TGTGCCAGCTCACCACGTGTTAGTCGCAATGAGCAGTTCTTC,CASSPRVSRNEQFF
-,-,TRBV27,TRBJ2-7,TGTGCCAGCAGTTCCTACCCTAGCTACGAGCAGTACTTC,CASSSYPSYEQYF
TRBD1,-,TRBV29-1,TRBJ2-1,TGCAGCGTTGTAGGGACAGCCCGTTCCTACAATGAGCAGTTCTTC,CSVVGTARSYNEQFF
-,few,TRBV5-1,TRBJ1-5,TGCGCCAGCAGCTTGGCCGGGACGGGCCAGCCCCAGCATTTT,CASSLAGTGQPQHF
TRBD1,-,TRBV6-6,TRBJ2-7,TGTGCCAGCAGTCTCGACGGGACAGGGTGGTGGGAGCAGTACTTC,CASSLDGTGWWEQYF
-,-,TRBV2,TRBJ1-1,TGTGCCAGCAAGGCTTGGGAGCTGAACACTGAAGCTTTCTTT,CASKAWELNTEAFF
-,-,TRBV5-1,TRBJ2-1,TGCGCCAGCAGCTCCGCTAGCTCGTCCTACAATGAGCAGTTCTTC,CASSSASSSYNEQFF
-,-,TRBV27,TRBJ1-2,TGTGCCAGCAGTTTAGCGGGGGCCGGCTATGGCTACACCTTC,CASSLAGAGYGYTF
-,-,TRBV4-1,TRBJ2-1,TGCGCCAGCAGCCAAGATAGGGGCACTCGCTACAATGAGCAGTTCTTC,CASSQDRGTRYNEQFF
TRBD2,once,TRBV7-9,TRBJ2-2,TGTGCCAGCAGGATAGCGGGAGGAACCGGGGAGCTGTTTTTT,CASRIAGGTGELFF
TRBD2,-,TRBV30,TRBJ2-1,TGTGCCTGGAGTCCCCGGCTAGCGGGAGGGCCTGATTATGAGCAGTTCTTC,CAWSPRLAGGPDYEQFF
TRBD2,-,TRBV9,TRBJ2-1,TGTGCCAGCAGCCTTGCGGGGGGCTACAATGAGCAGTTCTTC,CASSLAGGYNEQFF
TRBD2,-,TRBV5-1,TRBJ2-7,TGCGCCAGCAGTTCAGAAATAGCGGGAGTCGGGAACGAGCAGTACTTC,CASSSEIAGVGNEQYF
TRBD1,-,TRBV28,TRBJ1-5,TGTGCCAGCGGTGACAGGGCCAATCAGCCCCAGCATTTT,CASGDRANQPQHF
-,-,TRBV27,TRBJ1-5,TGTGCCAGCAGTTTAGCGGGGTCCAATCAGCCCCAGCATTTT,CASSLAGSNQPQHF
TRBD1,-,TRBV4-2,TRBJ1-2,TGTGCCAGCAGCCCTCCGGGACAGGGCGTCTATGGCTACACCTTC,CASSPPGQGVYGYTF
TRBD2,-,TRBV13,TRBJ2-7,TGTGCCAGCAGCTTATCCGGGACTAGCCGGCGGTCATACGAGCAGTACTTC,CASSLSGTSRRSYEQYF
-,-,TRBV2,TRBJ2-3,TGTGCCAGCACGAGCACAGATACGCAGTATTTT,CASTSTDTQYF
-,-,TRBV4-2,TRBJ1-3,TGTGCCAGCAGCCGGGACGGGAGACCTGGAAACACCATATATTTT,CASSRDGRPGNTIYF
-,-,TRBV2,TRBJ2-1,TGTGCCAGCAGTGATAAGTGGTTTTGGTTCTTC,CASSDKWFWFF
TRBD2,-,TRBV11-2,TRBJ2-1,TGTGCCAGCAGCTTATCAGGGACTAGCGGGAGTGAGCAGTTCTTC,CASSLSGTSGSEQFF
TRBD1,-,TRBV6-1,TRBJ2-3,TGTGCCAGCAGTGAATTTCACTCTGGACAGGCCCCAGATACGCAGTATTTT,CASSEFHSGQAPDTQYF
-,-,TRBV7-2,TRBJ2-2,TGTGCCAGCAGCCCCCCCGGGCTCAGGACCGGGGAGCTGTTTTTT,CASSPPGLRTGELFF
-,once,TRBV14,TRBJ1-3,TGTGCCAGCAGCTTAGAAAACAGGGACTCTGGAAACACCATATATTTT,CASSLENRDSGNTIYF
-,-,TRBV6-1,TRBJ1-2,TGTGCCAGCAGTGAAGGATGGGCAGGAGCCTATGGCTACACCTTC,CASSEGWAGAYGYTF
-,-,TRBV12-5,TRBJ2-2,TGTGCTAGTGGTTTACCCGGGGCCCACTTCACCGGGGAGCTGTTTTTT,CASGLPGAHFTGELFF
TRBD1,-,TRBV30,TRBJ2-2,TGTGCCTGGAGTTGGGACAGGGGAATAAAATTCCTGTCCGGGGAGCTGTTTTTT,CAWSWDRGIKFLSGELFF
-,once,TRBV23-1,TRBJ2-7,TGCGCCAGCAGTCAATCGACAACCTACGAGCAGTACTTC,CASSQSTTYEQYF
-,-,TRBV5-5,TRBJ2-1,TGTGCCAGCAGCTTGGCCCTCAAAGGCAATGAGCAGTTCTTC,CASSLALKGNEQFF